This T cell receptor beta chain was retrieved from a study of cytomegalovirus exposure and HLA in healthy donors. Primers for the PCR totalled 60 Vbeta and 13 Jbeta. The data were produced by immunoSEQ multiplex PCR, yet TCRdb's version contains in-frame clones alone and is incomplete. The sample consists of tens of thousands of clones, about 70% of them appearing once. CDR1 and CDR2 from the germline V gene are KGHSH and LQKENI. V lost 6 bases to trimming and J lost 2 bases; unmatched junction nucleotides: 3. This CDR3 is built from 14 residues. The sample taken for sequencing was PBMCs. The sequence came from a woman younger than 45 in good health and CMV-seropositive. The chain combines TRBV18 with TRBJ2-5; 10 bases are shared with TRBD2. The CDR3 sequence: CASSSGLAQETQYF. CDR3 DNA: TGTGCCAGCTCCTCGGGACTAGCGCAAGAGACCCAGTACTTC.